The T cell receptor beta chain under discussion was sequenced for a study of spatial heterogeneity in lung cancer. About the research overall: A T cell module score from matched bulk RNA-seq correlated strongly with TCR transcript counts in tumor regions.

This CDR3 spans 14 amino acids. The germline V gene encodes CDR1 WSHSY and CDR2 SAAADI. V lost 5 bases and J 4 bases, leaving 12 bases between the germline ends. Whole-study results and caveats: Tumoral mutation counts were tracked by counts of expanded intratumoral alpha and beta TCRs.

This clonotype came up many times. Its antigen remains unknown. Time point of the sample: sample taken at primary tumor resection. A unique molecular identifier was attached to every TCR cDNA molecule. One entry per CDR3 protein results from TCRdb running MiXCR on the 5' RACE reads. The sample lists about 10,000 distinct CDR3 sequences, about 6.9% occurring once. This TCR was sampled from a male donor with early-stage non-small cell lung cancer. The material was lung tumor tissue, obtained at surgery. The V gene is TRBV10-2, the J gene TRBJ1-5, with D possibly matching TRBD1 (6 bases). The CDR3 DNA reads as TGCGCCAGCAGTAAAGGGGGTGATAATCAGCCCCAGCATTTT. Amino acid sequence: CASSKGGDNQPQHF.